This is a list of T cell receptor beta chains from one sample in a study of Ad26.COV2.S vaccination and SARS-CoV-2 variants. Repertoires were generated with immunoSEQ multiplex PCR, while TCRdb's copy carries only in-frame clones and drops some. In the table there are some 400,000 clones, around nine tenths of which are singletons. The specimen comprised peripheral blood, sampled in a trial of Ad26.COV2.S vaccine versus placebo. All receptors derive from a person between 18 and 60 years old who received the Ad26.COV2.S COVID-19 vaccine or a placebo. CDR3s include the opening cysteine and the closing phenylalanine or tryptophan. A D gene is named only where the DNA matches it firmly.

j_gene,v_gene,d_gene,CDR3aa,CDR3nt
TRBJ2-1,TRBV9,-,CASSVVQDYSSYNEQFF,TGTGCCAGCAGCGTAGTGCAGGACTATAGCTCCTACAATGAGCAGTTCTTC
TRBJ1-4,TRBV5-5,-,CASSLEQLGNEKLFF,TGTGCCAGCAGCTTGGAGCAATTGGGTAATGAAAAACTGTTTTTT
TRBJ1-2,TRBV19,-,CASSPRREGYGYTF,TGTGCCAGTAGTCCGCGCAGGGAGGGCTATGGCTACACCTTC
TRBJ1-1,TRBV6-6,-,CATVRDTEAFF,TGTGCCACAGTGAGGGACACTGAAGCTTTCTTT
TRBJ2-1,TRBV7-6,TRBD1,CASSQEGTGNNEQFF,TGTGCCAGCAGCCAGGAGGGGACAGGCAACAATGAGCAGTTCTTC
TRBJ1-2,TRBV30,-,CAWTPMTAEGYTF,TGTGCCTGGACACCTATGACAGCCGAGGGCTACACCTTC
TRBJ1-5,TRBV15,TRBD1,CATSSRDRGIVGTQHF,TGTGCCACCAGCAGCCGGGACAGGGGGATTGTTGGGACCCAGCATTTT
TRBJ2-1,TRBV10-3,-,CAISPRGAEGEQFF,TGTGCCATCAGTCCCCGGGGGGCTGAAGGTGAGCAGTTCTTC
TRBJ2-7,TRBV7-2,-,CASSLVGEGQYF,TGTGCCAGCAGCTTAGTGGGGGAAGGGCAGTACTTC
TRBJ2-3,TRBV7-8,TRBD2,CASSLALAGLTDTQYF,TGTGCCAGCAGCTTAGCGCTAGCGGGGTTGACAGATACGCAGTATTTT
TRBJ2-2,TRBV7-8,-,CASSRRDGTGELFF,TGTGCCAGCAGCCGGAGGGATGGCACCGGGGAGCTGTTTTTT
TRBJ1-5,TRBV19,TRBD1,CASSNPTGISNQPQHF,TGTGCCAGTAGTAACCCGACAGGGATTAGCAATCAGCCCCAGCATTTT
TRBJ2-7,TRBV3-1/TRBV3-2,TRBD2,CASSRDLGLSSYEQYF,TGTGCCAGCAGCCGCGATCTGGGACTATCCTCCTACGAGCAGTACTTC
TRBJ1-5,TRBV3-1/TRBV3-2,-,CASSQYGASQPQHF,TGTGCCAGCAGCCAATACGGGGCGAGTCAGCCCCAGCATTTT
TRBJ1-1,TRBV27,-,CASSLSGSMGAFF,TGTGCCAGCAGTTTATCGGGGTCTATGGGAGCTTTCTTT
TRBJ2-2,TRBV7-3,-,CASSLYPPDSLNTGELFF,TGTGCCAGCAGCTTATACCCCCCCGACTCCCTGAACACCGGGGAGCTGTTTTTT
TRBJ2-1,TRBV11-3,-,CASSPRGGAGYGEQFF,TGTGCCAGCAGCCCGCGTGGCGGGGCGGGGTACGGTGAGCAGTTCTTC